The following is a T cell receptor (beta chain) sequence with its context. The antigen it binds to is not known. No much larger clonotype is one base removed from it; base qualities were not supplied. The CDR3 regions of human TCRbeta chains were analyzed by immunosequencing. On the study's bioinformatics: Repertoire TCRs were matched against a reference library of SARS-CoV-2-specific TCRs generated with the MIRA antigen-specificity platform. Breadth was defined as the fraction of unique TCRs that were SARS-CoV-2-associated, and depth was defined as the fraction of total T cells that were SARS-CoV-2-associated. Using the MIRA data, each spike-specific TCR was assigned both to the spike region to which the TCR was reactive and to a CD4 or CD8 class. Log10-transformed breadth and depth values were compared by one-way ANOVA with Sidak's multiple comparisons tests. Sourced from immuneACCESS, this table was stored by TCRdb with only in-frame sequences that have V and J called. A share of the clones is absent; for the studies checked, an unresolved V gene accounts for under half, and the remainder has no known explanation. The DNA was the basis for D and trimming; V, J and clone size are from that table. Counted in this sample were under 95,000 clones; 86% of them appeared once. 7.9% of the sample belongs to the ten largest clones.

This entry comes from a study of T cell responses to AZD1222 COVID-19 vaccine (dated by TCRdb to the early 2020s). With regard to the full study: AZD1222 recipients with second doses at about 4 weeks or about 12 weeks were pooled, because spike-specific TCR depth and breadth did not differ between schedules. A total of 233 trial participants underwent TCR sequencing, of whom 207 had received two doses of AZD1222 and approximately 26 had received two doses of the MenACWY control vaccine. Enrollment into the trials was organized by age into subgroups of 18-55, 56-69 and 70-plus years, and those subgroups contained roughly 150, 30 and 60 TCR-sequenced participants, respectively. Study-level results and caveats: Conclusions about previously exposed vaccinees are limited because only six or seven AZD1222 recipients were SARS-CoV-2 seropositive at baseline. Spike-specific TCR breadth and depth rose significantly after two AZD1222 doses compared with day 0 and with MenACWY recipients. Epitopes outside the regions mutated in the B.1.351 and B.1.1.7 variants were reportedly recognized by nearly half of the unique spike-specific TCRs. Most participants were white British and females outnumbered males, and the authors suggested that clonal diversity may have been underestimated. The 56-69-year group was small, and its depth increase did not reach significance, likely because of low power. CD4 TCRs associated with the vaccine covered the entire spike protein, and the dominant responses were in regions 160-218 and 743-854. Because no day 14 peak-response samples were available, the repertoires could be characterized only after the peak T cell response.

Reading from cysteine to phenylalanine, the CDR3 counts 14 amino acids. The kept DNA is CDR3 alone, 42 bases in frame from the first base. CDR1 and CDR2 (LGHDT, YNNKEL) derive from the germline V gene (reference sequence). V and J are truncated by 1 base and 1 base respectively, leaving an intervening sequence of 7 bases. The time point tag for this specimen amounts to: baseline before first vaccination. Samples from vaccinated people were obtained from the UK trials COV001 and COV002, which included a single-blind randomized controlled phase 2/3 trial of AZD1222 (ChAdOx1 nCoV-19) in healthy adults. Trial participant PBMC samples were collected at day 0 and day 28 after the second dose for TCRbeta chain sequencing.

This sequence originates from an adult in good health. This receptor chain uses TRBV3-1 (or the pseudogene TRBV3-2) and TRBJ1-2; no D gene call is confident. The specimen was peripheral blood, collected on day 0 of AZD1222 vaccination. The CDR3 protein is CASSQVLINYGYTF. The bases read TGTGCCAGCAGCCAAGTCCTCATTAACTATGGCTACACCTTC.